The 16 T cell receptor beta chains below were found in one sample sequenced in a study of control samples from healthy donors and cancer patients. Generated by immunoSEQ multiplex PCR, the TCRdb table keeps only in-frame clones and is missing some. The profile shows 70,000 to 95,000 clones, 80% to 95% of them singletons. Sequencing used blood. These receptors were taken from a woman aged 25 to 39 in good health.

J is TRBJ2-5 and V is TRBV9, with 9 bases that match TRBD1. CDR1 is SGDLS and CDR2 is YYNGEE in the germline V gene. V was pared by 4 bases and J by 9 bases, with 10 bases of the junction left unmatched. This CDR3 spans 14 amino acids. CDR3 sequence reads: CASSPRTGEGSQYF. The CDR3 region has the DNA TGTGCCAGCAGCCCCAGGACAGGGGAGGGTTCCCAGTACTTC. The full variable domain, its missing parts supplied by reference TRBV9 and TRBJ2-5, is DSGVTQTPKHLITATGQRVTLRCSPRSGDLSVYWYQQSLDQGLQFLIQYYNGEERAKGNILERFSAQQFPDLHSELNLSSLELGDSALYFCASSPRTGEGSQYFGPGTRLLVL.

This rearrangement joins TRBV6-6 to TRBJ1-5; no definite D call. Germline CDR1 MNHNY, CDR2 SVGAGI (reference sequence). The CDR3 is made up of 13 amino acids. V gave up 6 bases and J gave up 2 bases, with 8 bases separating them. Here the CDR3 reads CASRSEGNQPQHF. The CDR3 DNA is TGTGCCAGCAGATCGGAGGGCAATCAGCCCCAGCATTTT.

CDR3 DNA: TGTGCCTGGACCAGGGTGGGGGGGAAAGAGACCCAGTACTTC. It encodes CAWTRVGGKETQYF. The chain has TRBV30 and TRBJ2-5; 7 positions agree with TRBD2. CDR3 length: 14 residues. Germline V lookup: CDR1 GTSNPN, CDR2 SVGIG (reference sequence). Trimming at V came to 4 bases and at J to 3 bases, leaving 8 bases not matched to a gene.

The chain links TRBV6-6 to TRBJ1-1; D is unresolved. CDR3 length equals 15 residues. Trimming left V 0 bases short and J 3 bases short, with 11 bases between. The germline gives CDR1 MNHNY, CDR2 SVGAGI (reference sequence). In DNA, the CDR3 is TGTGCCAGCAGTTACTCGATATTGAGGGACACTGAAGCTTTCTTT. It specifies CASSYSILRDTEAFF.

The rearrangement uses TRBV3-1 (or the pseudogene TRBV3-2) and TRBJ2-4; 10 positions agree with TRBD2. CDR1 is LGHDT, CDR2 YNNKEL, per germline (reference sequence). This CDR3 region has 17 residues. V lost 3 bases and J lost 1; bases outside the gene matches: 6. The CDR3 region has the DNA TGTGCCAGCAGCCAGAAGCGGGGGGGCCTGGCCAAAAACATTCAGTACTTC. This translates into CASSQKRGGLAKNIQYF.

CDR3 residues: CASSQAYEQFF. CDR3 sequence (DNA): TGTGCCAGCAGCCAAGCATACGAGCAGTTCTTC. The rearrangement uses TRBV3-1 (or the pseudogene TRBV3-2) and TRBJ2-1; D gene uncertain. From germline, CDR1 is LGHDT and CDR2 YNNKEL (reference sequence). V lost 1 base and J 10 bases, leaving 5 bases between the germline ends. The CDR3 spans 11 residues.

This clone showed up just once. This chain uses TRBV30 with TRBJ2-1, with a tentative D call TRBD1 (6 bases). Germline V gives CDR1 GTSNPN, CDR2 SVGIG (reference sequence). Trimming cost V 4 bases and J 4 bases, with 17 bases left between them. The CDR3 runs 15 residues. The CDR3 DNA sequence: TGTGCCTGGACCCTCCGGGACATCTTTTACAATGAGCAGTTCTTC. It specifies CAWTLRDIFYNEQFF.

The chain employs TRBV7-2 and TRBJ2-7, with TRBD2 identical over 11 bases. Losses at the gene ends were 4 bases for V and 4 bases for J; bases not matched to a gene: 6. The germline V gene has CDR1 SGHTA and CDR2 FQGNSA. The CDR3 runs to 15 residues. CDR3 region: CASSSGTSGVYEQYF. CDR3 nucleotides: TGTGCCAGCAGCTCCGGGACTAGCGGAGTTTACGAGCAGTACTTC.

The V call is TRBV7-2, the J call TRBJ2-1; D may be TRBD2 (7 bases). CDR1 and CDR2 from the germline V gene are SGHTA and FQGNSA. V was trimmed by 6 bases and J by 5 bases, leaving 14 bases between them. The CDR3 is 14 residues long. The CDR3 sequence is CASRNYGGHNEQFF. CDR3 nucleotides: TGTGCCAGCAGGAACTACGGGGGGCACAATGAGCAGTTCTTC.

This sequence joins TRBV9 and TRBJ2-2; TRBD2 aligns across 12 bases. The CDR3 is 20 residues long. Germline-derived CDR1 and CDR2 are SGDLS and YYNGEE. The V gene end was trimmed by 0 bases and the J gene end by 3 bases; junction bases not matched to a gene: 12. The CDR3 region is CASSVAGGGLAGLDTGELFF. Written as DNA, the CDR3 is TGTGCCAGCAGCGTAGCGGGGGGTGGACTAGCGGGATTGGACACCGGGGAGCTGTTTTTT.

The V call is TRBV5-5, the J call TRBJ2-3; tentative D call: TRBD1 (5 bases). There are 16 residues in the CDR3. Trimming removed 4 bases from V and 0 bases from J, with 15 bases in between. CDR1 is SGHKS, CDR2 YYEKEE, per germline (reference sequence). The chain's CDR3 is CASSPPMDTSTDTQYF. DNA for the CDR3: TGTGCCAGCAGCCCACCTATGGACACCAGCACAGATACGCAGTATTTT.

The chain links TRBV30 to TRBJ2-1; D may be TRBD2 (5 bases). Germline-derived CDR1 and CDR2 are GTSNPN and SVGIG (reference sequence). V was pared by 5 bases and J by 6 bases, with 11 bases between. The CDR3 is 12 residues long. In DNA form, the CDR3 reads TGTGCCTGGGGGCCGGGGATCAATGAGCAGTTCTTC. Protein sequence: CAWGPGINEQFF.

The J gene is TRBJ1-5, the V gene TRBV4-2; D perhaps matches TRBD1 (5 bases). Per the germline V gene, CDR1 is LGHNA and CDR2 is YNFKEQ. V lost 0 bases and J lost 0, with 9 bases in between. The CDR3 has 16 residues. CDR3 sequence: CASSQDDSYSNQPQHF. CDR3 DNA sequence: TGTGCCAGCAGCCAAGATGACAGCTATAGCAATCAGCCCCAGCATTTT.

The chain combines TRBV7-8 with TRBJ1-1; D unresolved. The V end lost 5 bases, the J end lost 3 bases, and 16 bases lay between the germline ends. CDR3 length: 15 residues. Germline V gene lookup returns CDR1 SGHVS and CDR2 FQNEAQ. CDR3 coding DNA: TGTGCCAGCAGCCCGGCCCTTCTACGATACACTGAAGCTTTCTTT. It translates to CASSPALLRYTEAFF.

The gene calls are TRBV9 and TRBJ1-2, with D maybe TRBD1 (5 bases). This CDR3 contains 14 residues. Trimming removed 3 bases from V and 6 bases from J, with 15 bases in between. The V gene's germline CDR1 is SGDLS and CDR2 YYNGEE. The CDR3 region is CASSGGTRAHGYTF. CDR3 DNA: TGTGCCAGCAGCGGGGGGACCAGGGCCCATGGCTACACCTTC.

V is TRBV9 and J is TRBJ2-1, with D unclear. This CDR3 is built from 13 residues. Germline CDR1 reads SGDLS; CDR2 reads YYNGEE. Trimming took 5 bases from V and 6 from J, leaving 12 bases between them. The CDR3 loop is CASSPTAFNEQFF. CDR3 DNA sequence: TGTGCCAGCAGTCCCACTGCTTTCAATGAGCAGTTCTTC.